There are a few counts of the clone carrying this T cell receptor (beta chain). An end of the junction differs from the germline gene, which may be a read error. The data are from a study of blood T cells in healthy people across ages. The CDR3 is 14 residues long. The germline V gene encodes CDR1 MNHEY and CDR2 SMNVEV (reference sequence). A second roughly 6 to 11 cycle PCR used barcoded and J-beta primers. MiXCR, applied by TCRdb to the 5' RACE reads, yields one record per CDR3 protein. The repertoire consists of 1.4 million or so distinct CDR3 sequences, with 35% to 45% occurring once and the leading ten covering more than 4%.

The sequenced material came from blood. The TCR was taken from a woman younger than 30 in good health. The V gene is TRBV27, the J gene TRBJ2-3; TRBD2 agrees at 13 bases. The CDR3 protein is CASRLAGGLNTQYF. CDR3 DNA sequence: TGTGCCAGCAGACTAGCGGGAGGGCTAAATACACAGTATTTT.